This T cell receptor (beta chain) was profiled in a study of cytotoxic CD8 clonotypes in ibrutinib-treated CLL. Study information: The group held 11 relapsed/refractory and about 15 treatment-naive patients, with under 18 IGHV unmutated. General study results and limits: Progressing and sustained-remission patients had different sampling times.

The authors obtained around 2 micrograms of genomic DNA from cryopreserved PBMCs for TCR beta libraries. Only in-frame clones appear in the TCRdb table, and some are missing; sequencing was by immunoSEQ multiplex PCR. The sample lists 330,000 or so clones; around 66% were seen once. About this clone: Its antigen is undetermined.

CDR3 length equals 12 residues. Between the trimmed V and J ends, which lost 6 bases and 8 bases, there was a span of 13 bases. CDR1 is SQVTM, CDR2 ANQGSEA, per germline. The sequence was obtained from a human donor with chronic lymphocytic leukemia. Sequencing was performed on PBMCs, taken after 36 months of ibrutinib treatment. V and J are TRBV29-1 and TRBJ1-4; D ambiguous. CDR3 bases: TGCAGCGTAGCGTACCTTAGCGAAAAACTGTTTTTT. It encodes CSVAYLSEKLFF.